This T cell receptor beta chain was captured by sequencing in a study of blood T cell repertoires in COVID-19. The CDR3 has 12 residues. Germline assignment: CDR1 MGHRA and CDR2 YSYEKL. The V end was cut by 5 bases, the J end by 4 bases, with 8 bases between. Sequencing was performed with immunoSEQ multiplex PCR; in TCRdb, only in-frame clones are kept and a portion is missing. This sample has 120,000 or so clones, with roughly four fifths found just once. The specimen sequenced was peripheral blood. The clonotype was recovered from a man in his 60s with acute or convalescent COVID-19. The V and J genes are TRBV4-1 and TRBJ1-1; no clear D gene. In DNA, the CDR3 is TGCGCCAGCAGCTCAAGTAGCACTGAAGCTTTCTTT. The encoded protein is CASSSSSTEAFF.